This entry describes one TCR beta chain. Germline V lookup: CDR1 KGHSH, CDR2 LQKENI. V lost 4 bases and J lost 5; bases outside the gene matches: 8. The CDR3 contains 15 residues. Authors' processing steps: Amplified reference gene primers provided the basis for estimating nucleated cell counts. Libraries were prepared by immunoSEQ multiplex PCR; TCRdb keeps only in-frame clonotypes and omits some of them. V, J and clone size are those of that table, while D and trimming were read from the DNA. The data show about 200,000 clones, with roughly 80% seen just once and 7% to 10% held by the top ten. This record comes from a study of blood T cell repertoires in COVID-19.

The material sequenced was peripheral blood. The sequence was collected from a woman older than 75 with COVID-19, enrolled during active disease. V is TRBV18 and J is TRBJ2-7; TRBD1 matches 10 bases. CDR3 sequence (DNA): TGTGCCAGCTCACTTTCGACGGGACAGGGGAACGAGCAGTACTTC. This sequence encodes CASSLSTGQGNEQYF.